Here is one T cell receptor (beta chain) with its context. This clonotype was observed many times. Its antigen is not yet known. It has no much larger one-base neighbor in the sample; base qualities were not kept. The listed sequencing device is Illumina HiSeq 2500. Quantitative 5'-RACE with molecular barcodes was used to prepare TCR beta libraries. Under the source paper's analysis protocol: A new computational method, built on a probabilistic model of VDJ rearrangement, was used to identify disease-linked TCR variants. TCRdb handled the public reads itself, with Q25 trimming in fastp and clone calling in MiXCR, and kept productive beta chains. Each CDR3 protein appears once, grouped with its most common genes and DNA. TCRdb, rather than the study authors, made the V and J calls. Counted in this sample were approximately 260,000 distinct CDR3 sequences; 18% of them appeared once. The ten largest make up approximately 33% of the sample.

The entry originates in a study of CD8 T cells in ankylosing spondylitis (dated by TCRdb to 2016 to 2017). About the full investigation: The study profiled T cell receptor beta repertoires in healthy donors and ankylosing spondylitis patients to find disease-linked TCR variants. The full study cohort was made up of under 30 ankylosing spondylitis patients and over 90 healthy donors. Peripheral blood samples were taken, and synovial fluid was additionally collected from ankylosing spondylitis patients. Summary of the overall study and its limitations: A TCR beta motif of eight highly homologous amino acid variants appeared characteristic of blood from ankylosing spondylitis patients. The disease-linked clones showed a CD8+ phenotype and occurred at relatively low frequencies in peripheral blood. Some TCR beta motif variants had previously been reported in synovial fluid and blood of reactive arthritis patients, which suggested common disease-initiation mechanisms. The disease-linked clones were reported to be significantly enriched in matched synovial fluid samples from ankylosing spondylitis patients.

V gives up 0 bases and J gives up 4 bases, and the segment between their germline ends measures 19 bases. Reading the germline V gene (reference sequence) gives CDR1 DFQATT and CDR2 SNEGSKA. From cysteine to phenylalanine, the CDR3 is 17 amino acids long. The DNA shown is the 51-base CDR3, in frame from base 1. The source material was blood, either unsorted or a sorted T cell fraction (not recorded which). This chain joins TRBV20-1 to TRBJ2-1; the D call could be TRBD1 or TRBD2, with each sharing 5 bases. The TCR was taken from a male donor with ankylosing spondylitis or in good health (not recorded which). CDR3 sequence: CSARDLIGTDIYNEQFF. The DNA sequence follows: TGCAGTGCTAGAGATCTAATAGGGACCGACATATACAATGAGCAGTTCTTC.